This TCR beta chain was identified during a study of blood T cell repertoires in COVID-19 (TCRdb year 2020). Context from the whole study: Samples covering the acute and convalescent phases of COVID-19 were provided by collaborators in the United States, Italy and Spain. The prospective study material was composed of cDNA or gDNA derived from T cells, B-cell-depleted T cells, or PBMCs. Deeply sampled blood TCRbeta repertoires from subjects exposed to, actively infected with, or recovered from COVID-19 were included in the dataset. The repertoires were released in a freely available public database intended as a resource for research on the immune response to SARS-CoV-2. The samples were drawn from the first 160 participants of the ongoing ImmuneRACE study and from under 1,500 subjects provided by 6 global collaborators. Nearly every sample came with metadata listing a de-identified subject ID, COVID-19 status, age in years and sex. Where available, HLA class I and class II types were obtained from metadata supplied by the sample provider rather than from assay-based typing. Points the paper makes about the study in general: The amount of clinical and demographic metadata varied by source and participant and was provided uncurated.

One collaborating source in Seattle enrolled patients while the patients were actively infected and followed the patients over time throughout the course of disease. The collaborating institutions used their own protocols to collect whole blood in K2EDTA tubes. For TCRbeta analysis, collaborators shipped samples in one of three forms: frozen whole blood, isolated PBMCs, or DNA extracted from either of those sample types. Regarding this clone: This clone's antigen is unknown. Base qualities are missing; no much larger clone stands one base away.

TCRbeta CDR3 regions were amplified from genomic DNA by means of the immunoSEQ Assay, a bias-controlled multiplex PCR. Processing in the source paper ran as follows. The number of nucleated cells in each sample was estimated by amplification of reference gene primers within the assay. Sequence reads were collapsed and filtered to measure the absolute abundance of every unique TCRbeta CDR3 rearrangement. For each sample, productive Simpson clonality was calculated as the square root of Simpson's diversity index over productive rearrangements. TCRdb retrieved this table from immuneACCESS and kept in-frame rearrangements only. Not all clones are present; in checked studies, unresolved V genes account for under half, and no reason is known for the remainder. The DNA was the basis for D and trimming; V, J and clone size are from that table. The sample records around 160,000 clones, 93% of which are singletons. Under 2% of the sample is taken by the ten largest.

The CDR3, cysteine through phenylalanine, is 14 amino acids long. The CDR3 DNA has 42 bases and is translated from base 1. Sequences SGHDN (CDR1) and FVKESK (CDR2) are obtained from the germline V gene. V is cut back by 3 bases and J by 3 bases, with 4 bases in the junction unmatched. Material for sequencing was peripheral blood. Recombination connected TRBV14 to TRBJ1-2, with TRBD1 matching 7 junction bases. The sequence came from a woman aged 55-70 years with COVID-19, enrolled during active disease. CDR3 region: CASSQADRDYGYTF. Here is the DNA: TGTGCCAGCAGCCAGGCCGACAGGGACTATGGCTACACCTTC.